A single T cell receptor (beta chain) is shown here with its context. This record belongs to a study of blood T cell repertoires in COVID-19. This CDR3 spans 15 amino acids. Trimming removed 5 bases from V and 7 bases from J, with 18 bases in between. Germline V lookup: CDR1 SGHTA, CDR2 FQGNSA. Source study methods: By means of reference gene primer amplification, nucleated cell counts were estimated. Clones were sequenced by immunoSEQ multiplex PCR, and TCRdb holds only the in-frame ones, with some missing. V and J calls and clone size follow that table, whereas D and trimming were derived from the DNA. Of roughly 190,000 clones in the sample, around 83% were seen once.

The chain combines TRBV7-2 with TRBJ1-5; possibly TRBD1 for D (5 bases). The sample consisted of peripheral blood. This receptor was obtained from a woman in her thirties or forties with acute or convalescent COVID-19. In nucleotides, the CDR3 is TGTGCCAGCAGCCGCTCTCAAGGGGAGGACCAGCCCCAGCATTTT. Translation: CASSRSQGEDQPQHF.